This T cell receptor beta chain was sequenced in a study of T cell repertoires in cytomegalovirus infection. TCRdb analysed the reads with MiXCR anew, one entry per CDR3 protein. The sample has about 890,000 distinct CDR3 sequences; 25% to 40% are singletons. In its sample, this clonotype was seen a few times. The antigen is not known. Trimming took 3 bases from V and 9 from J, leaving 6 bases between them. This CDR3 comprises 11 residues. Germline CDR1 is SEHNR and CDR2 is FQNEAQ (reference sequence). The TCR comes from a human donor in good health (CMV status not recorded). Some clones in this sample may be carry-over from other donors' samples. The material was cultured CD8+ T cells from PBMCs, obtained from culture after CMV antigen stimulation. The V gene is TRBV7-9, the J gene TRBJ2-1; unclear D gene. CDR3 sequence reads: CASSFRTEQFF. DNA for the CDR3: TGTGCCAGCAGCTTTAGGACTGAGCAGTTCTTC.